This TCR beta chain was found in a study of blood T cell repertoires in COVID-19. Study background: COVID-19 samples from acute and convalescent phases originated in the United States, Italy and Spain. The analysed material was cDNA or gDNA that came from T cells, B-cell-depleted T cells, or PBMCs.

This CDR3 is built from 15 residues. The V gene lost 0 bases and the J gene lost 4 bases, with 13 bases spanning the gap. Germline assignment: CDR1 SGDLS and CDR2 YYNGEE. The authors' processing: Scientists estimated how many nucleated cells there were by amplifying reference gene primers. Data came from immunoSEQ multiplex PCR; TCRdb stores just in-frame clones and leaves some out. V and J calls and clone size are as listed in that table; D and trimming were resolved from the DNA. The sample records 230,000 or so clones, approximately 83% being singletons. The V call is TRBV9, the J call TRBJ1-2, with D hard to call. The TCR comes from a man between 50 and 59 years old with active or convalescent COVID-19. The sequenced sample was peripheral blood. The CDR3 protein is CASSVGHGGSYGYTF. CDR3 nucleotides: TGTGCCAGCAGCGTAGGGCATGGAGGCTCCTATGGCTACACCTTC.